The rows below give T cell receptor beta chains drawn from one sample of a study of OX40 agonist ivuxolimab in advanced cancers. Assay: immunoSEQ multiplex PCR; the TCRdb copy retains only in-frame clones and omits some. The sample consists of about 45,000 clones, roughly 82% of them appearing once. The sequencing here drew on CD4+ or CD8+ T cells sorted from blood, taken in a trial of the OX40 agonist ivuxolimab. The receptors derive from an adult with an advanced solid tumor such as melanoma, head and neck, liver or kidney cancer. The CDR3 runs from the conserved cysteine through the conserved F or W.

TRBV5-4	TRBJ2-3	CASSLTEDTQYF
TRBV6-4	TRBJ2-1	CASSDSRGEQFF
TRBV2	TRBJ2-1	CASRQGTYEQFF
TRBV5-4	TRBJ2-6	CASSFLGQSNSGANVLTF
TRBV29-1	TRBJ2-7	CSVEGESLYEQYF
TRBV4-2	TRBJ2-5	CASSQDRSGAETQYF
TRBV7-2	TRBJ2-3	CASSLGILAEADTQYF
TRBV18	TRBJ1-4	CASSPWTGDEKLFF
TRBV11-1	TRBJ1-2	CASSLQSNYGYTF
TRBV25-1	TRBJ1-2	CASSEWVRTGENYGYTF
TRBV9	TRBJ2-2	CASSVRGRAATGELFF
TRBV6-5	TRBJ2-7	CASSLRSYEQYF
TRBV15	TRBJ1-5	CATSRDLGNQPQHF
TRBV5-1	TRBJ2-5	CASSLQGWEQYF
TRBV6-1	TRBJ1-5	CASRPKQGAGQPQHF
TRBV5-1	TRBJ2-5	CASSTSGSQLETQYF
TRBV6-1	TRBJ2-3	CASSEGSHSTDTQYF